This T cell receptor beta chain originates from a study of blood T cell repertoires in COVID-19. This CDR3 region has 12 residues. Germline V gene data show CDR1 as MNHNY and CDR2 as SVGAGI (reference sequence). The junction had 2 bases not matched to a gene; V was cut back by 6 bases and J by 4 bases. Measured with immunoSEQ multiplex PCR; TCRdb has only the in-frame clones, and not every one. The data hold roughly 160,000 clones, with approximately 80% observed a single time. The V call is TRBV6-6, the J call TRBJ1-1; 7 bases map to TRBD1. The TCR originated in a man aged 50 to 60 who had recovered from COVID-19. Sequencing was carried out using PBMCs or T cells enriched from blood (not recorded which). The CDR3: CASRRQGTEAFF. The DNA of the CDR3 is TGTGCCAGCAGGCGACAGGGCACTGAAGCTTTCTTT.